The 6 T cell receptor beta chains presented below share a single source sample, sequenced in a study of vaccination and CD4 T cells after COVID-19. The sample's treatment: roughly 11-day PBMC culture with coronavirus spike peptide pools or control peptides (ViraFEST assay). Samples of CD4+ T cells were obtained from the unexposed donor before the COVID-19 pandemic (2011-2018). The Oncomine TCR Beta short-read assay sequenced DNA from cultured CD4+ T cells. TCRdb passed the PCR reads through MiXCR, listing each CDR3 protein once. The table includes about 7,400 distinct CDR3 sequences, around half detected once. These receptors have no known antigen. Sequencing was carried out using CD4+ T cells from blood, cultured in vitro. These receptors were collected from a human donor in good health.

The chain joins TRBV14 to TRBJ1-1; D gene unclear. The CDR3 has 12 residues. Trimming pared 1 base from V and 6 bases from J, leaving 6 bases between. Germline CDR1 SGHDN, CDR2 FVKESK. CDR3 amino acids: CASSQGISEAFF. In DNA, the CDR3 is TGTGCCAGCAGCCAAGGTATATCTGAAGCTTTCTTT.

About this clonotype itself: At one end the junction does not follow the germline gene, possibly because of a read error. This rearrangement joins TRBV6-1 to TRBJ1-5, with D tentatively TRBD1 (6 bases). CDR1 and CDR2 from the germline V gene are MNHNS and SASEGT. This CDR3 spans 17 amino acids. The CDR3 nucleotides read TGTGCCGGCAGGGGACATTACCCCTTCGGCAGCAATCAGCCCCAGCATTTT. Protein sequence: CAGRGHYPFGSNQPQHF.

The V call is TRBV25-1, the J call TRBJ2-1; D is possibly TRBD2 (5 bases). The ends were cut back, 3 bases at V and 10 bases at J, with 16 bases in the middle. The CDR3 totals 14 residues. Germline values: CDR1 MGHDK, CDR2 SYGVNS. This CDR3 is CASSDYWSGGEQFF. In DNA form, the CDR3 reads TGTGCCAGCAGTGATTACTGGTCTGGCGGGGAGCAGTTCTTC.

This clonotype was observed a few times. The J gene is TRBJ2-7, the V gene TRBV7-9, with TRBD1 identical over 12 bases. The germline V gene has CDR1 SEHNR and CDR2 FQNEAQ (reference sequence). Germline trimming cut 5 bases from V and 6 bases from J; bases unmatched to any gene: 11. CDR3 size: 16 residues. The CDR3: CASSPPGQGAVGEQYF. For the CDR3, the DNA is TGTGCCAGCAGCCCCCCGGGACAGGGGGCGGTCGGCGAGCAGTACTTC. The full variable domain, its missing parts supplied by reference TRBV7-9 and TRBJ2-7, is DTGVSQNPRHKITKRGQNVTFRCDPISEHNRLYWYRQTLGQGPEFLTYFQNEAQLEKSRLLSDRFSAERPKGSFSTLEIQRTEQGDSAMYLCASSPPGQGAVGEQYFGPGTRLTVT.

CDR3: CASSDRDKSYEQYF. The CDR3 coding sequence is TGCGCCAGCAGCGACCGGGACAAGTCCTACGAGCAGTACTTC. This chain joins TRBV10-2 and TRBJ2-7, with a weak D call TRBD1 (6 bases). The V end was cut by 6 bases, the J end by 1 base, with 13 bases between. The CDR3 spans 14 residues. Germline-derived CDR1 and CDR2 are WSHSY and SAAADI.

CDR3 DNA: TGCGCCAGCAGCTTGGCCGGGACAGGGGGTGGCTACACCTTC. Its translation is CASSLAGTGGGYTF. This chain joins TRBV5-1 and TRBJ1-2; 11 bases are a match to TRBD1. Germline trimming cut 0 bases from V and 7 bases from J; bases unmatched to any gene: 2. Germline-derived CDR1 and CDR2 are SGHRS and YFSETQ. There are 14 residues in the CDR3.